Shown below are 32 T cell receptor beta chains from a single sample sequenced in a study of pediatric ulcerative colitis (dated by TCRdb to between 2018 and 2021). During colonoscopy, one to two pinch biopsies were obtained from the rectum for research purposes. Libraries were constructed by the immunoSEQ multiplex PCR assay. TCRdb took this table from immuneACCESS and kept in-frame rearrangements with V and J called. Such tables lack part of the clones; where checked against another copy, unresolved V genes explain under half of the gap, and the rest is unexplained. In this sample the table shows about 17,000 clones, less than 80% of which occur a single time. The ten largest clones add up to about 3% of the sample. The sequencing input was gut tissue. Receptor source: a girl between 10 and 17 years old with moderate ulcerative colitis.

The V and J genes are TRBV15 and TRBJ2-7; 11 positions match TRBD1. Germline values: CDR1 LNHNV, CDR2 YYDKDF (reference sequence). With 3 bases clipped from V and 3 bases from J, the junction kept 4 bases outside the gene matches. The CDR3 runs 15 residues. CDR3: CATSSRDRGVYEQYF. In DNA form, the CDR3 reads TGTGCCACCAGCAGCCGGGACAGGGGGGTCTACGAGCAGTACTTC. Drawing the rest from reference TRBV15 and TRBJ2-7, the complete variable domain is DAMVIQNPRYQVTQFGKPVTLSCSQTLNHNVMYWYQQKSSQAPKLLFHYYDKDFNNEADTPDNFQSRRPNTSFCFLDIRSPGLGDTAMYLCATSSRDRGVYEQYFGPGTRLTVT.

CDR3 sequence reads: CASSLFDGGGWWYGYTF. In nucleotides, the CDR3 is TGTGCCAGCAGCTTATTCGACGGCGGGGGCTGGTGGTATGGCTACACCTTC. The gene calls are TRBV7-9 and TRBJ1-2; D perhaps matches TRBD1 (6 bases). V gave up 2 bases and J gave up 5 bases, with 21 bases separating them. Germline CDR1 reads SEHNR; CDR2 reads FQNEAQ (reference sequence). The CDR3 has 17 amino acids. Full variable domain (remainder filled in from reference TRBV7-9 and TRBJ1-2): DTGVSQNPRHKITKRGQNVTFRCDPISEHNRLYWYRQTLGQGPEFLTYFQNEAQLEKSRLLSDRFSAERPKGSFSTLEIQRTEQGDSAMYLCASSLFDGGGWWYGYTFGSGTRLTVV.

The rearrangement joins TRBV20-1 to TRBJ1-2; unclear D gene. V lost 8 bases and J 8 bases, leaving 9 bases between the germline ends. Germline lookup yields CDR1 DFQATT and CDR2 SNEGSKA (reference sequence). There are 9 residues in the CDR3. The CDR3 coding sequence is TGCAGTCCCCTGGGAGGCTACACCTTC. Its protein is CSPLGGYTF.

This clone has just a few counts. CDR3 region: CASSFIGKLAGGTDTQYF. In DNA, the CDR3 is TGTGCCAGCAGCTTCATAGGGAAACTAGCGGGAGGTACAGATACGCAGTATTTT. The chain joins TRBV7-3 to TRBJ2-3; TRBD2 aligns across 12 bases. The CDR3 extends over 18 amino acids. Unmatched junction bases numbered 10, after V lost 3 bases and J lost 3 bases. CDR1 and CDR2 (germline): SGHTA, FQGTGA.

V usage is TRBV25-1 and J usage is TRBJ2-1, with 12 bases identical to TRBD2. Trimming removed 8 bases from V and 9 bases from J; junction bases left unmatched: 8. Germline CDR1 is MGHDK and CDR2 is SYGVNS. This CDR3 contains 14 residues. The CDR3 DNA is TGTGCCAGCCGAAGGACTAGCGGGAATAGTGAGCAGTTCTTC. This codes for CASRRTSGNSEQFF.

The chain joins TRBV21-1 to TRBJ2-1; TRBD2 is the table's D call and was not checked against the DNA. TRBV21-1 is described as a pseudogene. The CDR3 loop spans 13 amino acids. CDR3 in DNA: TGTGCCAGCAAACGGGAGGGCAGGGATGAGCAGTTCTTC. As protein: CASKREGRDEQFF.

The chain is built from TRBV30 and TRBJ1-3; TRBD1 matches at 8 bases. This CDR3 has 15 amino acids. Germline V gives CDR1 GTSNPN, CDR2 SVGIG (reference sequence). V was clipped by 5 bases and J by 2 bases; unmatched bases: 8. The CDR3 nucleotides are TGTGCCTGGTCGAACAGGGGGTTGGCTGGAAACACCATATATTTT. Its translation is CAWSNRGLAGNTIYF. Looking up the rest from reference TRBV30 and TRBJ1-3 gives the full variable domain: SQTIHQWPATLVQPVGSPLSLECTVEGTSNPNLYWYRQAAGRGLQLLFYSVGIGQISSEVPQNLSASRPQDRQFILSSKKLLLSDSGFYLCAWSNRGLAGNTIYFGEGSWLTVV.

The chain has TRBV6-1 and TRBJ1-1; a possible D gene is TRBD1 (5 bases). CDR1 is MNHNS, CDR2 SASEGT, per germline. The CDR3 loop spans 13 amino acids. V gave up 4 bases and J gave up 5 bases, with 11 bases separating them. The CDR3 nucleotides read TGTGCCAGCAGTGGAGGGACGTGGACTGAAGCTTTCTTT. Translating gives CASSGGTWTEAFF.

The chain uses TRBV19 and TRBJ2-2; D gene ambiguous. Per germline, CDR1 LNHDA and CDR2 SQIVND (reference sequence). Trimming removed 3 bases from V and 4 bases from J, with 12 bases in between. The CDR3 runs to 15 residues. In DNA form, the CDR3 reads TGTGCCAGTAGTATTCATACGCAGGCCACCGGGGAGCTGTTTTTT. Translating gives CASSIHTQATGELFF.

This chain uses TRBV2 with TRBJ1-3; the D gene is possibly TRBD1 (6 bases). The CDR3 has 16 residues. V was cut by 1 base and J by 4 bases, with 14 bases left in between. Germline V lookup: CDR1 SNHLY, CDR2 FYNNEI. The CDR3 nucleotides read TGTGCCAGCAGTGAAGGGCCCGGGGGCATCGGAAACACCATATATTTT. Translating gives CASSEGPGGIGNTIYF.

V is TRBV7-8 and J is TRBJ1-1, with 8 bases aligning to TRBD1. Per the germline V gene, CDR1 is SGHVS and CDR2 is FQNEAQ. V was clipped by 4 bases and J by 10 bases; unmatched bases: 5. The CDR3 sequence is 12 residues long. CDR3 sequence: CASSWTGSGAFF. CDR3 DNA: TGTGCCAGCAGCTGGACAGGGAGCGGAGCTTTCTTT.

V is TRBV12-5 and J is TRBJ1-3; the D gene is possibly TRBD1 (6 bases). V lost 7 bases and J lost 1, with 17 bases in between. The CDR3 extends over 16 amino acids. The germline CDR1 and CDR2 sequences are LGHNT and FRNRAP. CDR3: CASDDLQGGSGNTIYF. The CDR3 nucleotides read TGTGCTAGTGATGACTTACAGGGAGGTTCTGGAAACACCATATATTTT.

The chain couples TRBV6-1 to TRBJ2-7, with D perhaps TRBD1 (6 bases). V lost 5 bases, J lost 0 bases, and 14 bases lay in between. Germline V gene lookup returns CDR1 MNHNS and CDR2 SASEGT. This CDR3 has 15 residues. This CDR3 reads CASSLYGQISYEQYF. CDR3 bases: TGTGCCAGCAGTTTGTACGGACAGATCTCCTACGAGCAGTACTTC.

The V call is TRBV14, the J call TRBJ2-2, with no clear D. CDR3 length: 13 residues. V lost 2 bases and J 6 bases, leaving 7 bases between the germline ends. The germline gives CDR1 SGHDN, CDR2 FVKESK. CDR3 sequence reads: CASSQNRAGELFF. Here the CDR3 DNA reads TGTGCCAGCAGCCAAAACAGAGCCGGGGAGCTGTTTTTT. The whole variable domain, filled in from reference TRBV14 and TRBJ2-2, reads EAGVTQFPSHSVIEKGQTVTLRCDPISGHDNLYWYRRVMGKEIKFLLHFVKESKQDESGMPNNRFLAERTGGTYSTLKVQPAELEDSGVYFCASSQNRAGELFFGEGSRLTVL.

V and J are TRBV13 and TRBJ2-5, with TRBD2 identical over 12 bases. This CDR3 is built from 15 residues. CDR1 is PRHDT, CDR2 FYEKMQ, per germline (reference sequence). Trimming cost V 5 bases and J 5 bases; bases outside gene matches: 6. CDR3 sequence: CASSRMTSGGETQYF. DNA for the CDR3: TGTGCCAGCAGCCGGATGACTAGCGGGGGTGAGACCCAGTACTTC.

The chain has TRBV5-4 and TRBJ2-7; 7 bases fit TRBD2. Germline assignment: CDR1 SGHNT and CDR2 YYREEE (reference sequence). J gave up 2 bases and V 7 bases, and 9 bases lay outside the gene matches. The CDR3 is 14 amino acids. The CDR3 DNA reads as TGTGCCAGCCACCACGGCGCGGGAGCCTACGAGCAGTACTTC. It is translated as CASHHGAGAYEQYF.

V usage is TRBV29-1 and J usage is TRBJ1-1; 8 bases map to TRBD1. The germline gives CDR1 SQVTM, CDR2 ANQGSEA. The CDR3 is 14 amino acids. V lost 5 bases, J lost 1 base, and 6 bases stayed unmatched. The CDR3 DNA follows: TGCAGCGTTTGGACAGGGCTAGGGAACACTGAAGCTTTCTTT. Its protein is CSVWTGLGNTEAFF.

The chain employs TRBV27 and TRBJ2-4; 9 nucleotides line up with TRBD2. The germline CDR1 and CDR2 sequences are MNHEY and SMNVEV (reference sequence). V lost 4 bases and J lost 1; bases outside the gene matches: 5. The CDR3 is made up of 16 amino acids. The CDR3 DNA reads as TGTGCCAGCAGTTCCCTAGCGGGAATGGCCAAAAACATTCAGTACTTC. This encodes CASSSLAGMAKNIQYF.

The chain is built from TRBV5-4 and TRBJ2-2, with D unclear. Germline assignment: CDR1 SGHNT and CDR2 YYREEE (reference sequence). This CDR3 is built from 11 residues. The V end lost 6 bases, the J end lost 8 bases, and 8 bases lay between the germline ends. CDR3 sequence: CASTFGGELFF. For the CDR3, the DNA is TGTGCCAGCACCTTTGGGGGGGAGCTGTTTTTT.

This clone was detected a few times. The V gene is TRBV2, the J gene TRBJ1-1; D uncertain. Trimming cost V 0 bases and J 1 base, with 9 bases left between them. This CDR3 spans 15 amino acids. Germline V CDR1 and CDR2: SNHLY, FYNNEI. The CDR3 DNA follows: TGTGCCAGCAGTGAAGCAGGAGCTTCGAACACTGAAGCTTTCTTT. Translated: CASSEAGASNTEAFF.

The table lists this clone with a few counts. CDR3 region: CASSLSDRVGGYTF. The CDR3 coding sequence is TGTGCCAGCAGCTTATCTGACAGGGTGGGAGGCTACACCTTC. The chain links TRBV7-9 to TRBJ1-2; 7 nucleotides align to TRBD1. The CDR3 runs to 14 residues. Germline trimming cut 2 bases from V and 8 bases from J; bases unmatched to any gene: 8. Per the germline V gene, CDR1 is SEHNR and CDR2 is FQNEAQ (reference sequence). The entire variable domain, with the rest obtained from reference TRBV7-9 and TRBJ1-2, is as follows: DTGVSQNPRHKITKRGQNVTFRCDPISEHNRLYWYRQTLGQGPEFLTYFQNEAQLEKSRLLSDRFSAERPKGSFSTLEIQRTEQGDSAMYLCASSLSDRVGGYTFGSGTRLTVV.

This rearrangement joins TRBV5-4 to TRBJ1-1; D unclear. The V end lost 0 bases, the J end lost 0 bases, and 6 bases lay between the germline ends. The CDR3 length is 14 residues. Germline V gene lookup returns CDR1 SGHNT and CDR2 YYREEE (reference sequence). CDR3 region: CASSLEQLNTEAFF. The CDR3 DNA sequence: TGTGCCAGCAGCTTGGAACAGTTGAACACTGAAGCTTTCTTT. Using reference TRBV5-4 and TRBJ1-1 for the parts outside the CDR3, the full variable domain is ETGVTQSPTHLIKTRGQQVTLRCSSQSGHNTVSWYQQALGQGPQFIFQYYREEENGRGNFPPRFSGLQFPNYSSELNVNALELDDSALYLCASSLEQLNTEAFFGQGTRLTVV.

The chain is built from TRBV5-4 and TRBJ1-3; D is unclear. CDR1 SGHNT and CDR2 YYREEE come from the germline V gene (reference sequence). The CDR3 loop spans 15 amino acids. Trimming pared 3 bases from V and 0 bases from J, leaving 10 bases between. CDR3 region: CASSSGGTSGNTIYF. In DNA, the CDR3 is TGTGCCAGCAGCTCAGGTGGTACCTCTGGAAACACCATATATTTT.

Points on this clone: Other DNA sequences within the sample encode an identical CDR3. The CDR3 spells CASSQELAGGYNEQFF. The CDR3 nucleotides read TGCGCCAGCAGCCAAGAACTAGCGGGAGGCTACAATGAGCAGTTCTTC. The chain links TRBV4-1 to TRBJ2-1; 12 nucleotides agree with TRBD2. Germline assignment: CDR1 MGHRA and CDR2 YSYEKL. V shed 0 bases, J shed 3 bases, and the junction held 0 bases outside the gene matches. The CDR3 consists of 16 residues.

This clone was seen once. The V and J genes are TRBV5-4 and TRBJ1-3; unclear D gene. Deletions cut 4 bases from V and 0 bases from J, with 14 bases between. CDR3 size: 16 residues. Germline values: CDR1 SGHNT, CDR2 YYREEE (reference sequence). In DNA, the CDR3 is TGTGCCAGCAGCGCCGCCTATACTTCCTCTGGAAACACCATATATTTT. It codes for CASSAAYTSSGNTIYF.

The chain joins TRBV5-1 to TRBJ1-2; TRBD1 matches at 8 bases. This CDR3 comprises 12 residues. From germline, CDR1 is SGHRS and CDR2 YFSETQ. The ends lost 4 bases at V and 8 bases at J; junction bases unmatched: 4. This CDR3 is CASSTGTGGYTF. The DNA for the CDR3 is TGCGCCAGCAGCACCGGGACAGGCGGCTACACCTTC.

This chain connects TRBV4-1 to TRBJ2-3; the match to TRBD2 covers 9 bases. J gave up 4 bases and V 0 bases, and 5 bases lay outside the gene matches. The CDR3 consists of 16 residues. Germline CDR1 MGHRA, CDR2 YSYEKL. CDR3 sequence reads: CASSQERRGGSDTQYF. The CDR3 region has the DNA TGCGCCAGCAGCCAAGAAAGGCGGGGGGGTTCAGATACGCAGTATTTT.

V usage is TRBV6-6 and J usage is TRBJ1-1; TRBD1 matches at 7 bases. The CDR3 runs to 12 residues. Unmatched junction bases numbered 8, after V lost 6 bases and J lost 10 bases. CDR1 and CDR2 (germline): MNHNY, SVGAGI (reference sequence). CDR3 amino acids: CASRQAGGTAFF. The CDR3 coding sequence is TGTGCCAGCAGGCAAGCAGGGGGTACAGCTTTCTTT.

The chain uses TRBV15 and TRBJ2-4; no clear D gene. V dropped 5 bases and J dropped 1 base, with 24 bases sitting between them. The CDR3 sequence is 19 residues long. Germline V gene data show CDR1 as LNHNV and CDR2 as YYDKDF (reference sequence). The CDR3 sequence is CATSARKLRSNEAKNIQYF. The CDR3 DNA sequence: TGTGCCACCAGCGCCCGGAAGCTCCGTTCTAACGAGGCCAAAAACATTCAGTACTTC.

This clone was observed a single time. The V gene is TRBV6-1, the J gene TRBJ1-4, with unresolved D. Germline loops: CDR1 MNHNS, CDR2 SASEGT. V dropped 1 base and J dropped 1 base, with 7 bases sitting between them. This CDR3 is 15 amino acids long. The CDR3 sequence is CASSEGGETNEKLFF. The CDR3 bases are TGTGCCAGCAGTGAAGGTGGGGAAACTAATGAAAAACTGTTTTTT.

This chain uses TRBV9 with TRBJ2-2; D is possibly TRBD2 (7 bases). CDR1 and CDR2 (germline): SGDLS, YYNGEE. The CDR3 extends over 16 amino acids. Between the trimmed V and J ends, which lost 0 bases and 7 bases, there was a span of 16 bases. The CDR3 DNA reads TGTGCCAGCAGCGTAGCTGTCGGGGGGCGAGGCGGGGAGCTGTTTTTT. The encoded protein is CASSVAVGGRGGELFF.

J is TRBJ2-2 and V is TRBV5-4; 7 bases line up with TRBD1. Trimming took 4 bases from V and 7 from J; bases not matched to a gene: 7. CDR3 length: 14 amino acids. Germline V gives CDR1 SGHNT, CDR2 YYREEE (reference sequence). This CDR3 reads CASSDPQGSGELFF. CDR3 sequence (DNA): TGTGCCAGCAGCGATCCACAGGGGAGCGGGGAGCTGTTTTTT.